These T cell receptor beta chains were read from a single sample in a study of T-cell reconstitution after alpha-beta-depleted transplantation in children. TCRdb re-analysed the PCR reads in MiXCR, keeping a single row per CDR3 protein. The data show approximately 300,000 distinct CDR3 sequences, almost 8% seen once. The source was peripheral blood, collected 360 days after TCRalphabeta/CD19-depleted stem cell transplant. These receptors originate from a female patient between 2 and 10 years old who had a stem cell transplant for Fanconi anemia, so the T cells may come from the graft donor. CDR3s include the opening cysteine and the closing phenylalanine or tryptophan. The order of the fields is V gene, clone size, J gene, CDR3 protein. Clone size, where shown, is once, few, many, or a class for clones that have expanded.

v_gene: TRBV20-1; abundance: many; j_gene: TRBJ1-2; CDR3aa: CSARDISKGDSYGYTF
v_gene: TRBV4-1; abundance: many; j_gene: TRBJ2-7; CDR3aa: CASSQDAEIYEQYF
v_gene: TRBV20-1; abundance: many; j_gene: TRBJ2-3; CDR3aa: CSAHYSSTDTQYF
v_gene: TRBV15; abundance: few; j_gene: TRBJ1-1; CDR3aa: CATTGSPVWLNGAFF
v_gene: TRBV20-1; abundance: many; j_gene: TRBJ2-5; CDR3aa: CSAPWMTTQETQYF
v_gene: TRBV12-3/TRBV12-4; abundance: -; j_gene: TRBJ1-3; CDR3aa: CASRPPGQGARGNTIYF
v_gene: TRBV5-1; abundance: many; j_gene: TRBJ1-1; CDR3aa: CASSLGLDSSEVFF
v_gene: TRBV5-1; abundance: few; j_gene: TRBJ2-5; CDR3aa: CASSLVANQETQYF
v_gene: TRBV12-3/TRBV12-4; abundance: -; j_gene: TRBJ1-3; CDR3aa: CASSASLFRGRRLWNTIYF
v_gene: TRBV6-5; abundance: few; j_gene: TRBJ2-4; CDR3aa: CASSYGAGTVAKNIQYF
v_gene: TRBV4-3; abundance: -; j_gene: TRBJ1-2; CDR3aa: CASSPTPSGTPNYGYTF
v_gene: TRBV6-2/TRBV6-3; abundance: few; j_gene: TRBJ2-1; CDR3aa: CASSPDVWRGLHNEQFF
v_gene: TRBV3-1; abundance: few; j_gene: TRBJ1-1; CDR3aa: CASSRFTGDTEAFF
v_gene: TRBV4-2; abundance: many; j_gene: TRBJ2-2; CDR3aa: CASSRSGTGELFF
v_gene: TRBV7-9; abundance: few; j_gene: TRBJ1-2; CDR3aa: CASSPTGNRLGYTF
v_gene: TRBV7-8; abundance: many; j_gene: TRBJ2-3; CDR3aa: CASSLWASIFTDTQYF